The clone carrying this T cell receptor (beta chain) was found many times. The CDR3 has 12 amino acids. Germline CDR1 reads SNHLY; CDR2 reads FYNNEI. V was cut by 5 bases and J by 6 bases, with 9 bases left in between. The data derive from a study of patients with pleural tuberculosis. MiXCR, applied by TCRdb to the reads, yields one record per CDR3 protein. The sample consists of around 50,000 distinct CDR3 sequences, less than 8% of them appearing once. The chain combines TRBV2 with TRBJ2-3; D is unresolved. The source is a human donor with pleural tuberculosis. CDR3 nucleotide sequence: TGTGCCAGCAGTACGGTCCGGGATACGCAGTATTTT. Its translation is CASSTVRDTQYF.